This TCR beta chain was identified in a study of T cells after posttransplantation cyclophosphamide. Findings and caveats of the study: TRB clonality was highly associated with recipient CMV seropositivity and reactivation. Donor CD8+ memory clones often dominated recipient blood repertoires at later times.

This clone was seen many times. Antigen specificity is unknown. J was trimmed by 0 bases and V by 0 bases; bases with no gene match: 10. The CDR3 is 19 residues long. Germline values: CDR1 SGHVS, CDR2 FNYEAQ. Clones were sequenced by immunoSEQ multiplex PCR, and TCRdb holds only the in-frame ones, with some missing. In total the sample includes around 28,000 clones, none of them seen once. The origin of this receptor is a woman in her sixties or seventies in good health, CMV-negative, and a related stem cell transplant donor. J is TRBJ2-3 and V is TRBV7-6, with 9 bases fitting TRBD2. The specimen was PBMCs. The CDR3 sequence is CASSLAIQPAGGSTDTQYF. CDR3 in DNA: TGTGCCAGCAGCTTAGCGATACAACCAGCGGGGGGTAGCACAGATACGCAGTATTTT.